Listed below are T cell receptor beta chains from one sample, sequenced in a study of blood T cell repertoires in COVID-19. Some clones are missing from TCRdb's copy, which holds only in-frame ones; the method was immunoSEQ multiplex PCR. This table holds 270,000 or so clones, 84% found once. Specimen: peripheral blood. These receptors were obtained from a human donor in a cohort sampled during active COVID-19. CDR3s leave out the opening cysteine and the closing phenylalanine or tryptophan. Each record gives: CDR3 protein, V gene, CDR3 length.

CDR3 protein: ASSPAGTRATDTQY
V gene: TRBV4-1
CDR3 length: 14

CDR3 protein: ASSPGSANYGYT
V gene: TRBV5-1
CDR3 length: 12

CDR3 protein: ASSLSGKTNYGYT
V gene: TRBV5-1
CDR3 length: 13

CDR3 protein: ATDTGWGTDTQY
V gene: TRBV19
CDR3 length: 12

CDR3 protein: ASSGRGPGPLITEAF
V gene: TRBV2
CDR3 length: 15

CDR3 protein: ARRRVEAF
V gene: TRBV2
CDR3 length: 8

CDR3 protein: ASSIAAGSSYEQY
V gene: TRBV19
CDR3 length: 13

CDR3 protein: ASSQNPGTGQEKLF
V gene: TRBV4-1
CDR3 length: 14

CDR3 protein: ASSSDRQRVYEQY
V gene: TRBV6-2/TRBV6-3
CDR3 length: 13

CDR3 protein: SVGQGAGGYT
V gene: TRBV29-1
CDR3 length: 10

CDR3 protein: ASSLPLAGRTGELF
V gene: TRBV28
CDR3 length: 14

CDR3 protein: ASSSTGMSTDTQY
V gene: TRBV7-9
CDR3 length: 13

CDR3 protein: ASRGTWTGTDEAF
V gene: TRBV5-6
CDR3 length: 13

CDR3 protein: ASSRGRGSHGYT
V gene: TRBV13
CDR3 length: 12

CDR3 protein: ASSQDGTRLGELF
V gene: TRBV4-1
CDR3 length: 13

CDR3 protein: ATSGGTGANQPQH
V gene: TRBV24-1
CDR3 length: 13